This T cell receptor (beta chain) was captured in a study of T cells in Graves' hyperthyroidism and ophthalmopathy. Details on this clonotype: Its target is not known.

Template material for amplifying TCR beta CDR3 regions consisted of RNA transcripts. HTBI primers were used for first-round RT-PCR of the TCR CDR3. TCRdb recomputed calls from the multiplex PCR reads with MiXCR, one row per CDR3 protein. The table lists about 420,000 distinct CDR3 sequences, 15% to 18% of them singletons. Points from the study as a whole: It was a median approximately 7.1 months before onset that the model predicted ophthalmopathy.

V was cut by 1 base and J by 7 bases, with 16 bases left in between. In germline, CDR1 is LNHDA, CDR2 SQIVND (reference sequence). The CDR3 is 16 amino acids. Patients counted as stable if ophthalmopathy did not develop within 18 months. Sequencing was carried out using blood. This rearrangement joins TRBV19 to TRBJ1-4; D may be TRBD1 (5 bases). The clonotype originates from a woman younger than 30 with Graves' hyperthyroidism. CDR3 in amino acids: CASSIGVQGGGEKLFF. The CDR3 region has the DNA TGTGCCAGTAGTATAGGAGTCCAGGGAGGAGGTGAAAAACTGTTTTTT.